This T cell receptor beta chain appears in the sequencing data of a study of OX40 agonist ivuxolimab in advanced cancers. Study information: Among those enrolled, mean age was about 62 years (range roughly 23 to 79) and 82.7% were male.

Trimming at V came to 7 bases and at J to 10 bases, leaving 7 bases not matched to a gene. This CDR3 has 13 residues. In germline, CDR1 is SQVTM, CDR2 ANQGSEA. Concerning this clone itself: Its specificity is unknown.

Assay: immunoSEQ multiplex PCR; the TCRdb copy retains only in-frame clones and omits some. The sample yields tens of thousands of clones, 85% to 90% seen once. The study's findings and limits: The authors did not determine the antigen specificity of the expanded peripheral T cells.

The V and J genes are TRBV29-1 and TRBJ1-6, with 10 positions matching TRBD1. This TCR derives from an adult with an advanced solid tumor such as melanoma, head and neck, liver or kidney cancer. The sequencing here drew on CD4+ or CD8+ T cells sorted from blood, taken in a trial of the OX40 agonist ivuxolimab. This CDR3 is CSARQGAGSPLHF. The CDR3 region has the DNA TGCAGCGCGCGACAGGGGGCTGGATCACCCCTCCACTTT.